This TCR beta chain was sequenced during a study of T cell changes during pregnancy in multiple sclerosis. The protocol was immunoSEQ multiplex PCR, while the TCRdb copy is restricted to in-frame clones and leaves out a portion. Among tens of thousands of clones listed, approximately 95% were seen once. The CDR3 sequence is 15 residues long. CDR1 is MNHEY, CDR2 SVGAGI, per germline. J gave up 4 bases and V 5 bases, and 10 bases lay outside the gene matches. This chain joins TRBV6-5 and TRBJ2-7, with TRBD1 identical over 8 bases. Sequences were derived from peripheral blood, sampled in the first trimester of pregnancy. The receptor comes from a female donor with multiple sclerosis, enrolled in a pregnancy study. CDR3 sequence: CASSGREDRGYEQYF. The CDR3 bases are TGTGCCAGCAGTGGAAGGGAAGACAGGGGATACGAGCAGTACTTC.